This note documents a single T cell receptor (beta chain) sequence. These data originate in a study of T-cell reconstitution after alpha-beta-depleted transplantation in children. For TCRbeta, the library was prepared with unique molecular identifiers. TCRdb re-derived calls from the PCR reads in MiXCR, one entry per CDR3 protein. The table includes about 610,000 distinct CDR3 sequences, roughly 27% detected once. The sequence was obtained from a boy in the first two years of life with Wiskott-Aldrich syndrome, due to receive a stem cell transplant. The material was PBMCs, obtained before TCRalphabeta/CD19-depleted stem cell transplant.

CDR3 amino acids: CASSRASGYSYNEQFF. CDR3 in DNA: TGTGCCAGCAGCCGAGCCAGCGGGTATTCGTACAATGAGCAGTTCTTC. V usage is TRBV7-9 and J usage is TRBJ2-1; possible D gene TRBD2, 6 bases. CDR3 length: 16 amino acids. Germline V gives CDR1 SEHNR, CDR2 FQNEAQ (reference sequence). V was pared by 5 bases and J by 4 bases, with 18 bases between.